A few counts support the clone carrying this TCR beta chain. Donors sampled were nominally healthy, though unrecorded immune exposures were likely. PCR involved 60 Vbeta and 13 Jbeta primers. This table comes from immunoSEQ multiplex PCR, and its TCRdb copy is limited to in-frame clones, with some not included. The sample contains about 160,000 clones, 84% of which appear only once. These data are taken from a study of cytomegalovirus exposure and HLA in healthy donors. This clonotype was sampled from a man aged 18 to 29 in good health and CMV-seronegative. Sequencing input: PBMCs.

CDR3 in DNA: TGCGCCAGCAGCTTGGGATTTCGGGACGAGCAGTACTTC. Translation: CASSLGFRDEQYF. This chain connects TRBV5-1 to TRBJ2-7; D gene ambiguous. The V end was cut by 0 bases, the J end by 5 bases, with 9 bases between. This CDR3 comprises 13 residues. The germline gives CDR1 SGHRS, CDR2 YFSETQ.